This entry describes one T cell receptor beta chain. Its target is unknown. This entry belongs to a study of shared clonotypes between healthy human individuals. Study-level background: Sampling drew on donors who were two women and a few men aged 18 to 49.

Naive CD45RA+ and memory CD45RA-negative subsets were split from CD4+ cells. Notes on the study in general: Across a handful of donors, naive CD4 shared 5% to 6.5%, naive CD8 more than 3%, memory CD4 over 2%, memory CD8 around 0.36%.

The repertoire was sequenced with immunoSEQ multiplex PCR; TCRdb's copy has only in-frame clones and lacks some. Seen here are some 2.1 million clones, 90% to 95% observed once, and the top ten hold roughly 0.13%. The CDR3 has 16 amino acids. Trimming pared 1 base from V and 8 bases from J, leaving 18 bases between. CDR1 is MGHRA and CDR2 is YSYEKL in the germline V gene. The sequencing input was naive CD4+ T cells sorted from blood. Specified subset: CD45RA+ positively selected. The chain has TRBV4-1 and TRBJ2-4; no firm D call. This sequence was found in a man between 18 and 35 years old in good health. The DNA of the CDR3 is TGCGCCAGCAGCCAAGGGCTCGCGACTGCGATAGACATTCAGTACTTC. It yields the protein CASSQGLATAIDIQYF.